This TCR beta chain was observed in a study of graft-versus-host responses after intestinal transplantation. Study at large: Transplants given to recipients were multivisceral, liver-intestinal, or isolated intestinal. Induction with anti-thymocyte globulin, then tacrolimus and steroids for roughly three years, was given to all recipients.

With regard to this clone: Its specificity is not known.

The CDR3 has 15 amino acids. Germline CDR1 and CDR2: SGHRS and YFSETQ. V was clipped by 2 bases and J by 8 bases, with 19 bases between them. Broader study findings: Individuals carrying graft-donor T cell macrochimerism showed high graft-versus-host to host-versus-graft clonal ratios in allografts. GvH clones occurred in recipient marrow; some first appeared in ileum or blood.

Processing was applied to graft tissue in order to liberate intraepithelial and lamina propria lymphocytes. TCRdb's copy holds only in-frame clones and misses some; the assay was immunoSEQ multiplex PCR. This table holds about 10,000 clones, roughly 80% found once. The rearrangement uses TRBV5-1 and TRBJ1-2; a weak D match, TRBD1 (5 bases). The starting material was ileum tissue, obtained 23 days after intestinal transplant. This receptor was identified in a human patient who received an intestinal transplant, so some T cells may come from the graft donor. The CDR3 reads CASSFGSKGTGGYTF. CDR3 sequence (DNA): TGCGCCAGCAGCTTCGGGTCGAAGGGGACCGGGGGCTACACCTTC.